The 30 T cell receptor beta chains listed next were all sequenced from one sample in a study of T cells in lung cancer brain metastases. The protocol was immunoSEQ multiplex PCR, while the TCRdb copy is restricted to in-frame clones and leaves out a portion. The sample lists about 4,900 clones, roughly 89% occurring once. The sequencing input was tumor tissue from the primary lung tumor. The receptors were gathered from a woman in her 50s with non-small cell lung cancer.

CDR3 in DNA: TGTGCCAGCAGCGAGCGGGGCAACAGGGGCGGGGAAGAGACCCAGTACTTC. It codes for CASSERGNRGGEETQYF. The chain has TRBV9 and TRBJ2-5, with D possibly called TRBD1 or TRBD2 (7 bases each). The CDR3 consists of 17 residues. The germline V gene encodes CDR1 SGDLS and CDR2 YYNGEE. V was pared by 3 bases and J by 3 bases, with 21 bases between.

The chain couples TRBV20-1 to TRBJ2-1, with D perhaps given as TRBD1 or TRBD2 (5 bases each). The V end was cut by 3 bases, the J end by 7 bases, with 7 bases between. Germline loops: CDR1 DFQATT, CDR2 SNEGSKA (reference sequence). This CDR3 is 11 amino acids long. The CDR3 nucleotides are TGCAGTGCTAGGGGGGTTAATGAGCAGTTCTTC. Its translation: CSARGVNEQFF.

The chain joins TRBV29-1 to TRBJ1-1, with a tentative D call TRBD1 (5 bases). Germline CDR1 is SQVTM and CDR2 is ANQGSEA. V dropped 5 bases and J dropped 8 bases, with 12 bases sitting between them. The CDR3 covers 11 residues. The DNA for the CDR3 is TGCAGCGTTTACCCCGGGACCGAAGCTTTCTTT. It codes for CSVYPGTEAFF. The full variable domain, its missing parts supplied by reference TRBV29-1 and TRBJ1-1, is SAVISQKPSRDICQRGTSLTIQCQVDSQVTMMFWYRQQPGQSLTLIATANQGSEATYESGFVIDKFPISRPNLTFSTLTVSNMSPEDSSIYLCSVYPGTEAFFGQGTRLTVV.

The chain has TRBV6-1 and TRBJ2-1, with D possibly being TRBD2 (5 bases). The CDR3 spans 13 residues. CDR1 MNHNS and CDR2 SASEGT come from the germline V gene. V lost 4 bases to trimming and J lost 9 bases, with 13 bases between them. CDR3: CASSGLAHGEQFF. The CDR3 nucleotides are TGTGCCAGCAGTGGGCTAGCCCACGGTGAGCAGTTCTTC.

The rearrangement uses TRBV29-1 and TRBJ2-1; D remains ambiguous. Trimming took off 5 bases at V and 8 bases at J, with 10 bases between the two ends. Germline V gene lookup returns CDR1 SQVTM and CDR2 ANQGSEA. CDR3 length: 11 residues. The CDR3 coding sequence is TGCAGCGTTACATCCCAGGATGAGCAGTTCTTC. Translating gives CSVTSQDEQFF.

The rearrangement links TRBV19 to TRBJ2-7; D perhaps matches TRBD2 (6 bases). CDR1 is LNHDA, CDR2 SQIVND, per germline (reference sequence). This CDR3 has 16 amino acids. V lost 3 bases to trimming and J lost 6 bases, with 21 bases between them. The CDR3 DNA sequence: TGTGCCAGTAGTATCAGGGTAGGAGTGTCCGGGAGCGAGCAGTACTTC. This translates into CASSIRVGVSGSEQYF.

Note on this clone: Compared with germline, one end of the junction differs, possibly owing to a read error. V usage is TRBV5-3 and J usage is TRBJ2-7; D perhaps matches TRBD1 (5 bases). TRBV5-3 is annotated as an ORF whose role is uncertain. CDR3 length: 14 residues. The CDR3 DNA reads TGTGCCAGCAGCCGTGAAGGGGTATCCTCCGAGCAGTACTTC. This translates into CASSREGVSSEQYF.

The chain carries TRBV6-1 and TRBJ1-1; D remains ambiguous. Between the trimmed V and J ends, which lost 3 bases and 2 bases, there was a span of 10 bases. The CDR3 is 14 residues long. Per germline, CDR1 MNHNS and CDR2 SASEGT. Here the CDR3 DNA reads TGTGCCAGCAGTGATAGACGATCAAACACTGAAGCTTTCTTT. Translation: CASSDRRSNTEAFF.

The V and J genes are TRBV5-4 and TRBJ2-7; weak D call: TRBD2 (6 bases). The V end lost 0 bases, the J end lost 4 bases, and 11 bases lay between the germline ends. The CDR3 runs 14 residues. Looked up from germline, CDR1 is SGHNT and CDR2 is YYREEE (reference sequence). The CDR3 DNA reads TGTGCCAGCAGCTTGGCGGGGGAGCGATACGAGCAGTACTTC. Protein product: CASSLAGERYEQYF.

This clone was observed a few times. In nucleotides, the CDR3 is TGCGCCAGCAGCCTCGATGTAAATCAGCCCCAGCATTTT. Amino acids: CASSLDVNQPQHF. The chain joins TRBV5-1 to TRBJ1-5; D not resolved. V was pared by 4 bases and J by 4 bases, with 9 bases between. CDR3 size: 13 residues. The V gene's germline CDR1 is SGHRS and CDR2 YFSETQ.

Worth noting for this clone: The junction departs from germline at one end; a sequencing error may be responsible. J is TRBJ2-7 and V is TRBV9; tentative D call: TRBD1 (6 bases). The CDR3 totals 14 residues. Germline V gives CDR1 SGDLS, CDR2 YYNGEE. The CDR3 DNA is TGTGCCAGCAGCGGCCGGGACAACTCCTACGAGCAGTACTTT. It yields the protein CASSGRDNSYEQYF.

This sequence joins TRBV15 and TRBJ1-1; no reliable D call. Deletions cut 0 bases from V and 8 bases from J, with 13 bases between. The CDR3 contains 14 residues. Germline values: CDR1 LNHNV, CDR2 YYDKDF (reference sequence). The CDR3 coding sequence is TGTGCCACCAGCAGAGAGAGGCTGGGATCCGAAGCTTTCTTT. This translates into CATSRERLGSEAFF.

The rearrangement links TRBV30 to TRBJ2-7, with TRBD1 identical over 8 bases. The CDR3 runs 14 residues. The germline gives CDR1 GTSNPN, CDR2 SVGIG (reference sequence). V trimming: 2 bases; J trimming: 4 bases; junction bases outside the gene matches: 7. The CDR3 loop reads CAWSFGQGGYEQYF. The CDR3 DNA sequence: TGTGCCTGGAGTTTTGGACAGGGCGGTTACGAGCAGTACTTC.

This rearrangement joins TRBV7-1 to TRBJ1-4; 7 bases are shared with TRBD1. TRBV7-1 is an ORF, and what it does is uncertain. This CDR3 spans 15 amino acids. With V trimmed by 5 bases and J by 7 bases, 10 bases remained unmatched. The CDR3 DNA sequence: TGTGCCAGCAGCCAACCGACAGGGCGAACTGAAAAACTGTTTTTT. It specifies CASSQPTGRTEKLFF.

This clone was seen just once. The DNA for the CDR3 is TGTGCCAGCAGCCCCCCCGCGACACAGAAAAGGGGGCAGCCCCAGCATTTT. Translating gives CASSPPATQKRGQPQHF. The chain employs TRBV5-8 and TRBJ1-5; TRBD1 might be the D (6 bases). The germline V gene encodes CDR1 SGHTS and CDR2 YDEGEE. The CDR3 loop spans 17 amino acids. V was clipped by 4 bases and J by 7 bases, with 24 bases between them.

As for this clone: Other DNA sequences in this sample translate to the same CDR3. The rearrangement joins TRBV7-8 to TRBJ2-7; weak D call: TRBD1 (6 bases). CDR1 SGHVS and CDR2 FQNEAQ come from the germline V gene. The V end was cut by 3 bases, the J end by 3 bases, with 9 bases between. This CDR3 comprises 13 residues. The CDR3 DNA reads TGTGCCAGCAGCTTCAGGGGCTTCTACGAGCAGTACTTC. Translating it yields CASSFRGFYEQYF. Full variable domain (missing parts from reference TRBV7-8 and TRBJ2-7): GAGVSQSPRYKVAKRGQDVALRCDPISGHVSLFWYQQALGQGPEFLTYFQNEAQLDKSGLPSDRFFAERPEGSVSTLKIQRTQQEDSAVYLCASSFRGFYEQYFGPGTRLTVT.

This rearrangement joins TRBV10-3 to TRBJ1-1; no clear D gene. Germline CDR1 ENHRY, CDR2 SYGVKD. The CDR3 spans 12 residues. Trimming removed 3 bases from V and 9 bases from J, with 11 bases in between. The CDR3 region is CAISESGHQAFF. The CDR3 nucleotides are TGTGCCATCAGTGAAAGTGGCCATCAAGCTTTCTTT.

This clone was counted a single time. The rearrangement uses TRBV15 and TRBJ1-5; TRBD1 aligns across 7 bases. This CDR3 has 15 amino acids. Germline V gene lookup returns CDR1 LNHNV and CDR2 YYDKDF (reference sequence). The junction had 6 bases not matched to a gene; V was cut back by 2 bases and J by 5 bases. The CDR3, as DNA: TGTGCCACCAGCAGACGGACAGGCCCTGATCAGCCCCAGCATTTT. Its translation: CATSRRTGPDQPQHF.

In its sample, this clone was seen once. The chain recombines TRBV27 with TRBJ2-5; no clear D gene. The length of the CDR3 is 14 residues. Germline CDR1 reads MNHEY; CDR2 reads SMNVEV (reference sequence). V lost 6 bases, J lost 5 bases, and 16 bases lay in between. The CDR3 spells CASSSNPGWETQYF. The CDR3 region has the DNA TGTGCCAGCAGCTCCAACCCCGGATGGGAGACCCAGTACTTC.

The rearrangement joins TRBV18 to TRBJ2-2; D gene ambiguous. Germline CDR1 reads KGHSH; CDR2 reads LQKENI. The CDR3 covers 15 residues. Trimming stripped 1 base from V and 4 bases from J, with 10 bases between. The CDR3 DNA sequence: TGTGCCAGCTCACCACAGGATGATAGCACCGGGGAGCTGTTTTTT. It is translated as CASSPQDDSTGELFF. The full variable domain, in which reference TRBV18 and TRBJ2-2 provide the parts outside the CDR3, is NAGVMQNPRHLVRRRGQEARLRCSPMKGHSHVYWYRQLPEEGLKFMVYLQKENIIDESGMPKERFSAEFPKEGPSILRIQQVVRGDSAAYFCASSPQDDSTGELFFGEGSRLTVL.

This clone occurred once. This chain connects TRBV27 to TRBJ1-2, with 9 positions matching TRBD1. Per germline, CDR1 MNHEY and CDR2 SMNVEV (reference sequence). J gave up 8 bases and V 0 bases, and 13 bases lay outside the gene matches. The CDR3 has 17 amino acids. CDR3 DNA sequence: TGTGCCAGCAGTTTATCGAGCGAGCTGGACAGGGGACGCGGCTACACCTTC. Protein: CASSLSSELDRGRGYTF.

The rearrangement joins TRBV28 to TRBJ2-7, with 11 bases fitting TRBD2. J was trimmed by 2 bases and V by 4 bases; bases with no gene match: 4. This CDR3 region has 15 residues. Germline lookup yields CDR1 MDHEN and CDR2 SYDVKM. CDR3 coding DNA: TGTGCCAGCAGTTCCTTAGCGGGAGGGCCCTACGAGCAGTACTTC. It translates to CASSSLAGGPYEQYF.

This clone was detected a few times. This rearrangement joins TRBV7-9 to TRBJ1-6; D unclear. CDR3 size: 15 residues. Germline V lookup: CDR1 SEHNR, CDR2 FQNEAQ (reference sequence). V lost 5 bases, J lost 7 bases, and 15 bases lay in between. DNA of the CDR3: TGTGCCAGCAGCCCACTCGGTCTTACGAATTCACCCCTCCACTTT. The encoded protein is CASSPLGLTNSPLHF. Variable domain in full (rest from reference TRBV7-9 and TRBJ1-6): DTGVSQNPRHKITKRGQNVTFRCDPISEHNRLYWYRQTLGQGPEFLTYFQNEAQLEKSRLLSDRFSAERPKGSFSTLEIQRTEQGDSAMYLCASSPLGLTNSPLHFGNGTRLTVT.

CDR3 DNA: TGTGCCAGCAGCCAAGTACAGAGCGGGATTTGGTTCGAGCAGTACTTC. This sequence encodes CASSQVQSGIWFEQYF. The chain couples TRBV14 to TRBJ2-7, with 7 bases that match TRBD2. The V and J ends lost 1 base and 6 bases, in that order; junction bases with no gene match: 12. Germline CDR1 and CDR2: SGHDN and FVKESK. This CDR3 has 16 residues.

The CDR3 region is CASSVVSSGGTGELFF. Written as DNA, the CDR3 is TGTGCCAGCAGCGTAGTCAGTAGCGGAGGCACCGGGGAGCTGTTTTTT. The J gene is TRBJ2-2, the V gene TRBV9; perhaps TRBD2 as D (6 bases). V was cut by 0 bases and J by 4 bases, with 13 bases left in between. The CDR3 is 16 amino acids. CDR1 and CDR2 from the germline V gene are SGDLS and YYNGEE.

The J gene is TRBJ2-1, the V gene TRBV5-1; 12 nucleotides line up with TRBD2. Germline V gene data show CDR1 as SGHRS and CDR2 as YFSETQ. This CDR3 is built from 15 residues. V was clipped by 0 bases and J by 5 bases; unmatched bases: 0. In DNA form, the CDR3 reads TGCGCCAGCAGCTTGGGACTAGCGGGAGACAATGAGCAGTTCTTC. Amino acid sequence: CASSLGLAGDNEQFF.

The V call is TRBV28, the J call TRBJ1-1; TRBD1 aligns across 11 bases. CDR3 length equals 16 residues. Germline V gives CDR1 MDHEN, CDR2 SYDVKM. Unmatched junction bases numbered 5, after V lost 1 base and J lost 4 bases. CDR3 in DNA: TGTGCCAGCAGTTTATTTGAGGGACAGGGGGGCACTGAAGCTTTCTTT. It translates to CASSLFEGQGGTEAFF. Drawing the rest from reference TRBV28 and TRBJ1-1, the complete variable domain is DVKVTQSSRYLVKRTGEKVFLECVQDMDHENMFWYRQDPGLGLRLIYFSYDVKMKEKGDIPEGYSVSREKKERFSLILESASTNQTSMYLCASSLFEGQGGTEAFFGQGTRLTVV.

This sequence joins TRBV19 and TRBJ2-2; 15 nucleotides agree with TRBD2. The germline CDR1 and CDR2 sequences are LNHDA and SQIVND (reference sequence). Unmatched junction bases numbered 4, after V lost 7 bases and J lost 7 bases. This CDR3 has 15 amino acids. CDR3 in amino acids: CASTGLAGGIGELFF. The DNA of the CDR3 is TGTGCCAGTACCGGACTAGCGGGGGGGATCGGGGAGCTGTTTTTT.

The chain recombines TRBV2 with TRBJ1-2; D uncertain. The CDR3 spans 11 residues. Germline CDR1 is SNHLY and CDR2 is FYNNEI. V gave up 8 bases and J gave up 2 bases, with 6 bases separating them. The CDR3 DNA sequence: TGTGCCAGCGTGGAGAACTATGGCTACACCTTC. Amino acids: CASVENYGYTF.

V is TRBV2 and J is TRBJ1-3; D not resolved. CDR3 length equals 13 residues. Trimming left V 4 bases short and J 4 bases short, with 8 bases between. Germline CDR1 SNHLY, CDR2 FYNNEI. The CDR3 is CASSVGQGNTIYF. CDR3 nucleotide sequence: TGTGCCAGCAGTGTGGGCCAGGGAAACACCATATATTTT.